The clone carrying this T cell receptor (beta chain) occurred once. The antigen remains undetermined. The CDR3 has 17 residues. Trimming took 0 bases from V and 3 from J, leaving 19 bases between them. Looked up from germline, CDR1 is DFQATT and CDR2 is SNEGSKA (reference sequence). The sample is drawn from a study of blood T cells in healthy people across ages. Across the whole study: Template-switching capture recovered about one barcoded beta molecule per two T cells. Study-level results: As naive T cell percentage varied, TCR beta diversity correlated strongly with it.

The authors ran a second PCR of roughly 6 to 12 cycles using a sample-barcoded 5' primer and a J-beta primer mix. A template-switch adaptor containing 12 random nucleotides labeled each cDNA molecule. TCRdb itself ran the 5' RACE reads through MiXCR, one entry per CDR3 protein. The sample includes over 1,300,000 distinct CDR3 sequences, approximately 59% seen only once; the top ten take roughly 7%. The amount of total RNA extracted per sample was at least 5 micrograms. Source material: blood. This sequence originates from a man aged 18 to 29 in good health. The chain recombines TRBV20-1 with TRBJ2-3, with D uncertain. CDR3 nucleotides: TGCAGTGCTAGAGATCGGCAGGACCCTCTCGTGACAGATACGCAGTATTTT. The encoded protein is CSARDRQDPLVTDTQYF.